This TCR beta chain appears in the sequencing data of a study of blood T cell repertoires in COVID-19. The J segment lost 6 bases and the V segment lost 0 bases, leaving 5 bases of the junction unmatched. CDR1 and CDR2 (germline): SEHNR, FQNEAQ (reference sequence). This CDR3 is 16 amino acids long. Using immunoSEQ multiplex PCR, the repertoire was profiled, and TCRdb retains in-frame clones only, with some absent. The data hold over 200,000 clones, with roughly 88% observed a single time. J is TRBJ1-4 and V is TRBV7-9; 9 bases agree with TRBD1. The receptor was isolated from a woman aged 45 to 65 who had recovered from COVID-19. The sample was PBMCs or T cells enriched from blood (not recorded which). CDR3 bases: TGTGCCAGCAGCTTAGCGAGCACAGGGGGCTATGAAAAACTGTTTTTT. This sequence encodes CASSLASTGGYEKLFF.